Shown below are 17 T cell receptor beta chains from a single sample sequenced in a study of blood T cell repertoires in COVID-19. Assay: immunoSEQ multiplex PCR; the TCRdb copy retains only in-frame clones and omits some. The data hold under 250,000 clones, with roughly 84% observed a single time. The sequenced sample consisted of peripheral blood. The receptor source for this set is a woman between 25 and 40 years old who had recovered from COVID-19.

J is TRBJ2-5 and V is TRBV5-1; TRBD1 aligns across 9 bases. The germline V gene encodes CDR1 SGHRS and CDR2 YFSETQ. The CDR3 is made up of 18 amino acids. V shed 5 bases, J shed 1 base, and the junction held 15 bases outside the gene matches. The CDR3 spells CASRAGTGNWGLQETQYF. CDR3 nucleotides: TGCGCCAGCAGGGCTGGGACAGGGAATTGGGGCCTCCAAGAGACCCAGTACTTC.

This chain connects TRBV30 to TRBJ2-3; 12 bases fit TRBD2. The CDR3 has 16 amino acids. Germline V gene data show CDR1 as GTSNPN and CDR2 as SVGIG (reference sequence). The V segment lost 2 bases and the J segment 2 bases; nucleotides outside the gene matches: 5. In DNA, the CDR3 is TGTGCCTGGAGTCGCACTAGCGGGGGGTTCACAGATACGCAGTATTTT. This encodes CAWSRTSGGFTDTQYF.

The chain combines TRBV5-1 with TRBJ1-3; 7 bases match TRBD1. This CDR3 has 16 amino acids. Germline assignment: CDR1 SGHRS and CDR2 YFSETQ. J lost 0 bases, V lost 3 bases, and 6 bases had no gene match. The CDR3 loop reads CASSSGQASSGNTIYF. Written as DNA, the CDR3 is TGCGCCAGCAGCTCAGGACAGGCGAGCTCTGGAAACACCATATATTTT.

The chain combines TRBV7-3 with TRBJ1-3; D possibly corresponds to TRBD1 (5 bases). Between the trimmed V and J ends, which lost 5 bases and 0 bases, there was a span of 17 bases. The CDR3 spans 17 residues. Germline lookup yields CDR1 SGHTA and CDR2 FQGTGA. The CDR3 DNA reads TGTGCCAGCAGCCCGTCTGCCGGGGGAGTCTCTGGAAACACCATATATTTT. Translating gives CASSPSAGGVSGNTIYF.

The gene calls are TRBV11-2 and TRBJ2-5; 7 bases are a match to TRBD2. The CDR3 covers 16 residues. Germline assignment: CDR1 SGHAT and CDR2 FQNNGV. After removal of 1 base from V and 1 base from J, the junction contained 6 bases not matched to a gene. The CDR3 protein is CASSLVGGDGQETQYF. CDR3 bases: TGTGCCAGCAGCTTAGTGGGAGGGGATGGCCAAGAGACCCAGTACTTC.

The chain employs TRBV25-1 and TRBJ2-7; 8 bases agree with TRBD1. Unmatched junction bases numbered 7, after V lost 6 bases and J lost 3 bases. Germline V gene data show CDR1 as MGHDK and CDR2 as SYGVNS. The CDR3 is made up of 14 amino acids. The CDR3 spells CASSSGTGVYEQYF. The CDR3 bases are TGTGCCAGCAGCTCAGGGACAGGAGTCTACGAGCAGTACTTC.

This sequence joins TRBV28 and TRBJ1-5, with 8 bases identical to TRBD1. Germline values: CDR1 MDHEN, CDR2 SYDVKM. The V segment lost 2 bases and the J segment 5 bases; nucleotides outside the gene matches: 5. This CDR3 is 15 amino acids long. CDR3 protein: CASSLADRVDQPQHF. The CDR3, as DNA: TGTGCCAGCAGTTTAGCGGACAGGGTCGATCAGCCCCAGCATTTT.

The CDR3 spells CASHREAKAFF. CDR3 DNA: TGTGCCAGCCACCGTGAGGCGAAGGCTTTCTTT. This chain links TRBV6-5 with TRBJ1-1; D unclear. CDR1 and CDR2 from the germline V gene are MNHEY and SVGAGI. The germline V and J ends were trimmed by 8 bases and 11 bases, with 15 bases remaining between them. The CDR3 loop spans 11 amino acids.

The genes are TRBV28 and TRBJ1-4, with TRBD1 matching 7 bases. The V and J ends lost 2 bases and 10 bases, in that order; junction bases with no gene match: 10. CDR3 length: 15 amino acids. The germline V gene has CDR1 MDHEN and CDR2 SYDVKM. This CDR3 reads CASSLTENRGGKLFF. The CDR3 DNA is TGTGCCAGCAGTTTAACCGAAAACAGGGGTGGAAAACTGTTTTTT. Filled out from reference TRBV28 and TRBJ1-4, the complete variable domain reads DVKVTQSSRYLVKRTGEKVFLECVQDMDHENMFWYRQDPGLGLRLIYFSYDVKMKEKGDIPEGYSVSREKKERFSLILESASTNQTSMYLCASSLTENRGGKLFFGSGTQLSVL.

This chain uses TRBV23-1 with TRBJ2-5, with TRBD2 as a possible D gene (6 bases). TRBV23-1 is known as an ORF, though its function is uncertain. The CDR3 spans 17 residues. V lost 4 bases to trimming and J lost 4 bases, with 22 bases between them. The DNA for the CDR3 is TGCGCCAGCAGTCCCCCCGGACGGGAGTGGCCGCCAGAGACCCAGTACTTC. The encoded protein is CASSPPGREWPPETQYF.

This clone was seen more than once but under ten times. The chain employs TRBV19 and TRBJ1-1; 7 positions agree with TRBD1. Per germline, CDR1 LNHDA and CDR2 SQIVND (reference sequence). J gave up 0 bases and V 7 bases, and 5 bases lay outside the gene matches. The length of the CDR3 is 14 residues. The CDR3 protein is CASTRDRLNTEAFF. The CDR3 nucleotides are TGTGCCAGTACAAGGGACAGATTGAACACTGAAGCTTTCTTT. Supplemented by reference TRBV19 and TRBJ1-1, the full variable domain reads DGGITQSPKYLFRKEGQNVTLSCEQNLNHDAMYWYRQDPGQGLRLIYYSQIVNDFQKGDIAEGYSVSREKKESFPLTVTSAQKNPTAFYLCASTRDRLNTEAFFGQGTRLTVV.

The chain couples TRBV5-1 to TRBJ2-2; TRBD2 matches 11 bases. The CDR3 runs 13 residues. V was pared by 5 bases and J by 6 bases, with 0 bases of the junction left unmatched. The germline CDR1 and CDR2 sequences are SGHRS and YFSETQ. The CDR3 loop is CASRLAGAGELFF. The CDR3 DNA is TGCGCCAGCAGACTAGCGGGAGCCGGGGAGCTGTTTTTT.

CDR3 in DNA: TGTGCCAGTAGAGAAGGGGGCATCTCTGGAAACACCATATATTTT. It specifies CASREGGISGNTIYF. The V call is TRBV19, the J call TRBJ1-3, with 7 nucleotides matching TRBD1. This CDR3 is built from 15 residues. CDR1 is LNHDA, CDR2 SQIVND, per germline (reference sequence). With V trimmed by 6 bases and J by 0 bases, 5 bases remained unmatched.

The CDR3 region has the DNA TGTGCCAGCAGTGAGCGCGGCAGGGGGTCCATCAATGAGCAGTTCTTC. This codes for CASSERGRGSINEQFF. The chain couples TRBV25-1 to TRBJ2-1; 7 nucleotides align to TRBD1. Germline V gives CDR1 MGHDK, CDR2 SYGVNS. The CDR3 has 16 amino acids. V was clipped by 3 bases and J by 6 bases; unmatched bases: 11.

The gene calls are TRBV4-1 and TRBJ2-7, with TRBD2 identical over 8 bases. The CDR3 consists of 14 residues. Trimming at V came to 4 bases and at J to 5 bases, leaving 7 bases not matched to a gene. CDR1 is MGHRA and CDR2 is YSYEKL in the germline V gene. The CDR3 spells CASSLPGGVNEQYF. CDR3 DNA sequence: TGCGCCAGCAGCCTCCCGGGGGGGGTTAACGAGCAGTACTTC.

The CDR3 nucleotides are TGTGCCACCGCCGGGAGCGGGAGAGGCGATGAGCAGTTCTTC. It encodes CATAGSGRGDEQFF. The chain uses TRBV6-5 and TRBJ2-1, with 8 positions matching TRBD2. The CDR3 has 14 amino acids. Germline V gene lookup returns CDR1 MNHEY and CDR2 SVGAGI. Trimming at V came to 10 bases and at J to 8 bases, leaving 13 bases not matched to a gene.

This clone was detected only once. This chain uses TRBV5-6 with TRBJ2-7; tentative D call: TRBD2 (5 bases). The germline V gene has CDR1 SGHDT and CDR2 YYEEEE. The CDR3 consists of 13 residues. Deletions cut 4 bases from V and 7 bases from J, with 15 bases between. Here the CDR3 reads CASSPLPRVEQYF. The CDR3 nucleotides read TGTGCCAGCAGCCCCCTGCCGCGGGTTGAGCAGTACTTC.